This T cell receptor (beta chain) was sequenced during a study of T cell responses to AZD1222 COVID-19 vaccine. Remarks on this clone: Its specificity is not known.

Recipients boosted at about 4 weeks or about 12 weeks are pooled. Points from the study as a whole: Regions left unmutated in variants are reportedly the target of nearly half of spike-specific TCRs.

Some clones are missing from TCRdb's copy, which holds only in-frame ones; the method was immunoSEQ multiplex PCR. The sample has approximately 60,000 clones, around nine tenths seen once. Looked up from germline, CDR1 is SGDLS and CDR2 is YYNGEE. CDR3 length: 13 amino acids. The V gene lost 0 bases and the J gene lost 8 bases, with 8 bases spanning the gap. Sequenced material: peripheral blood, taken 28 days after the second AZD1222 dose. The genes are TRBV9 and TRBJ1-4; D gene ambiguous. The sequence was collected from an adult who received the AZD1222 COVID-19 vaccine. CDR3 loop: CASSVGTREKLFF. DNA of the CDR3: TGTGCCAGCAGCGTAGGGACGAGGGAAAAACTGTTTTTT.